This T cell receptor beta chain was sequenced for a study of response to subunit inactivated influenza vaccine. The germline V gene has CDR1 MDHEN and CDR2 SYDVKM. The CDR3 contains 13 residues. With 3 bases clipped from V and 9 bases from J, the junction kept 5 bases outside the gene matches. MiXCR, run by TCRdb on the RT-PCR reads, gives a single entry per CDR3 protein. The table records around 520,000 distinct CDR3 sequences, roughly 23% of them present only once. This clonotype was seen only a few times. This TCR was recovered from a man aged 50-59 years who received an inactivated influenza vaccine. The sample in question was CD4+ T cells sorted from PBMCs, obtained about 5 days after vaccination. The genes are TRBV28 and TRBJ2-1; 7 nucleotides align to TRBD2. DNA for the CDR3: TGTGCCAGCAGTTTCGGGACTATCAGTGAGCAGTTCTTC. This sequence encodes CASSFGTISEQFF.